Listed below are T cell receptor beta chains from one sample, sequenced in a study of blood T cells in healthy people across ages. TCRdb re-analysed the 5' RACE reads in MiXCR, keeping a single row per CDR3 protein. The top ten clones hold around 0.75% of a sample with under 1,100,000 distinct CDR3 sequences, under 30% of them seen once. The sample also formed part of further work on T cells of mothers and their children.

The sample comprised blood. These receptors were collected from a girl under 10 years old in good health. The CDR3 runs from the conserved cysteine through the conserved F or W. The order of the fields is clone size, V gene, D gene, J gene, CDR3 DNA, CDR3 protein. A D gene is named only where the DNA matches it firmly. A row's size may be missing; if present it is once, few, many or a size class.

>.|TRBV2|.|TRBJ2-2
TGTGCCCCCTCGCGGTTGGACACCGGGGAGCTGTTTTTT
CAPSRLDTGELFF
>.|TRBV7-9|TRBD1|TRBJ1-2
TGTGCCAGCAGCTTTCCTCGGACAGGGGGCATCTCCAACTATGGCTACACCTTC
CASSFPRTGGISNYGYTF
>few|TRBV15|.|TRBJ1-2
TGTGCCACCAGCAGAGACGCACACGGCTACACCTTC
CATSRDAHGYTF
>.|TRBV18|.|TRBJ1-5
TGTGCCAGCTCACCCATTGGACGGGTCGATCAGCCCCAGCATTTT
CASSPIGRVDQPQHF
>.|TRBV5-6|.|TRBJ2-5
TGTGCCAGCAGCTTTTGGGGTCTAGAGACCCAGTACTTC
CASSFWGLETQYF
>few|TRBV24-1|.|TRBJ1-1
TGTGCCACCAGTCTGTCAGGGAACACTGAAGCTTTCTTT
CATSLSGNTEAFF
>.|TRBV7-9|TRBD1|TRBJ2-7
TGTGCCAGCAGCTTAATGGTTGGGACAGGGGTAGAGCAGTACTTC
CASSLMVGTGVEQYF
>few|TRBV3-1|.|TRBJ1-2
TGTGCCAGCAGCCAAGATGCCCAGGGCTATGGCGGCTACACCTTC
CASSQDAQGYGGYTF
>.|TRBV28|.|TRBJ2-7
TGTGCCAGCACTCCGGACCTCGGGGGCGCCTACGAGCAGTACTTC
CASTPDLGGAYEQYF
>.|TRBV20-1|TRBD2|TRBJ2-3
TGCAGTGTCAATAGCGGGGGGCTTACAGATACGCAGTATTTT
CSVNSGGLTDTQYF
>.|TRBV20-1|.|TRBJ2-3
TGCAGTGCTGAGCAGATGTCCGGGACTAGCACAGATACGCAGTATTTT
CSAEQMSGTSTDTQYF
>few|TRBV29-1|TRBD2|TRBJ2-3
TGCAGCGTTGAGGGAGGGCCAACAGATACGCAGTATTTT
CSVEGGPTDTQYF
>.|TRBV19|TRBD2|TRBJ2-7
TGTGCCAGTCACGGGACTAGCGGGAGGGCGTACTTC
CASHGTSGRAYF
>few|TRBV5-1|TRBD2|TRBJ2-5
TGCGCCAGCAGCTCCCCGGGACTAGCGGTTCAAGAGACCCAGTACTTC
CASSSPGLAVQETQYF
>.|TRBV28|.|TRBJ2-7
TGTGCCAGCAGTGACAGGGGAGGGCGGTACGAGCAGTACTTC
CASSDRGGRYEQYF
>.|TRBV4-1|.|TRBJ2-7
TGCGCCAGCAGCCAAGAGTGGCGGACCACCTACGAGCAGTACTTC
CASSQEWRTTYEQYF
>.|TRBV20-1|TRBD1|TRBJ1-3
TGCAGTGCCCGTGGACAGGGCTTAAACACCATATATTTT
CSARGQGLNTIYF
>.|TRBV12-3/TRBV12-4|.|TRBJ1-5
TGTGCCAGCAGCCTTTCCCGCCTCAATCAGCCCCAGCATTTT
CASSLSRLNQPQHF
>.|TRBV9|.|TRBJ1-2
TGTGCCAGCAGTCTTACAACAGGGAGCTATGGCTACACCTTC
CASSLTTGSYGYTF
>few|TRBV4-1|.|TRBJ1-1
TGCGCCAGCAGCTCAACGGGAATGGGCGGCACTGAAGCTTTCTTT
CASSSTGMGGTEAFF
>.|TRBV4-3|TRBD2|TRBJ2-2
TGCGCCAGCAGCCAAACTAGCGGGCCCAACACCGGGGAGCTGTTTTTT
CASSQTSGPNTGELFF
>.|TRBV7-9|.|TRBJ2-1
TGTGCCAGCAGCTTAAAAGGGGTAGTGGGTGAGCAGTTCTTC
CASSLKGVVGEQFF
>.|TRBV20-1|.|TRBJ2-5
TGCAGTGCTAGAGACTTCGGGACGCCACTGGGAGAGACCCAGTACTTC
CSARDFGTPLGETQYF
>few|TRBV18|TRBD2|TRBJ2-7
TGTGCCAGCTCACCGGCGGGAGGTCCCTCCTACGAGCAGTACTTC
CASSPAGGPSYEQYF
>.|TRBV28|.|TRBJ2-7
TGTGCCAGCAGCCCATGGTCCCCGGTCGACGAGCAGTACTTC
CASSPWSPVDEQYF
>.|TRBV7-9|.|TRBJ1-3
TGTGCCAGCAGCTTAGAGTCTGGAGACACCATATATTTT
CASSLESGDTIYF
>.|TRBV10-3|TRBD2|TRBJ2-5
TGTGCCATCAGTGGAGGTCTAGCGGGGGTCGGGGAGACCCAGTACTTC
CAISGGLAGVGETQYF
>few|TRBV29-1|.|TRBJ2-1
TGCAGCGTTGACAGCTGGGGGGCCCTCCTGGGGCAGTTCTTC
CSVDSWGALLGQFF
>few|TRBV18|.|TRBJ2-5
TGTGCCAGCTCACCACACAAAGAGACCCAGTACTTC
CASSPHKETQYF
>few|TRBV7-8|.|TRBJ2-7
TGTGCCAGCACCCAAGGGGCTTCGTCCACTCGCGAGCAGTACTTC
CASTQGASSTREQYF
>few|TRBV3-1|.|TRBJ2-1
TGTGCCAGCAGCCCCGGGACTTCTTCGGCTGATGAGCAGTTCTTC
CASSPGTSSADEQFF
>.|TRBV25-1|.|TRBJ1-4
TGTGCCACGCAGCCCCTTGGGAATGAAAAACTGTTTTTT
CATQPLGNEKLFF
>.|TRBV7-9|.|TRBJ2-5
TGTGCCAGCATGCTTAGTGTCACAATAGAGACCCAGTACTTC
CASMLSVTIETQYF
>many|TRBV21-1|.|TRBJ1-5
TGTGCCAGCAGCAAAGGGGGGCAGCCCCAGCATTTT
CASSKGGQPQHF
>.|TRBV7-2|TRBD2|TRBJ2-2
TGTGCCAGCAGCTTAGGACTAGCGACGGCCGGGGAGCTGTTTTTT
CASSLGLATAGELFF
>few|TRBV7-8|TRBD2|TRBJ2-7
TGTGCCAGCAGCCTATTGCTAGCGGCGAACTACGAGCAGTACTTC
CASSLLLAANYEQYF
>.|TRBV7-3|.|TRBJ1-1
TGTGCCAGCAGCTTTAACGGGAAAACTGAAGCTTTCTTT
CASSFNGKTEAFF
>.|TRBV20-1|.|TRBJ2-5
TGCAGTGCATGGGAGGAAACGGAGACCCAGTACTTC
CSAWEETETQYF
>.|TRBV12-3/TRBV12-4|.|TRBJ1-1
TGTGCCAGCAGTGCCACAGTGAACACTGAAGCTTTCTTT
CASSATVNTEAFF
>.|TRBV28|.|TRBJ1-2
TGTGCCAGCCTTTTACAGCAGGGGTCTGGCTACACCTTC
CASLLQQGSGYTF
>few|TRBV6-5|TRBD1|TRBJ2-5
TGTACCAGCAGTTCCAGCAGACAGGGGGCGGAGACCCAGTACTTC
CTSSSSRQGAETQYF
>.|TRBV18|.|TRBJ2-5
TGTGCCAGCTCACCATCCGAGACAAAAGAGACCCAGTACTTC
CASSPSETKETQYF
>few|TRBV5-1|TRBD1|TRBJ2-5
TGCGCCAGCAGCAAAGTGACAGGGGGCCACCTAGAGACCCAGTACTTC
CASSKVTGGHLETQYF
>.|TRBV19|.|TRBJ1-1
TGTGCCAGTAGTCTCCCAGGGTTCGCGGCTTTCTTT
CASSLPGFAAFF
>.|TRBV16|.|TRBJ2-7
TGTGCCAGCAGCCAATTTTACAGCTCCTACGAGCAGTACTTC
CASSQFYSSYEQYF
>.|TRBV28|.|TRBJ2-4
TGTGCCAGCAGTCCGGGACTTGGACAGTACTTC
CASSPGLGQYF
>.|TRBV20-1|.|TRBJ2-5
TGCAGTGCCCAAGATGACTCCCAAGAGACCCAGTACTTC
CSAQDDSQETQYF
>.|TRBV10-3|.|TRBJ2-5
TGTGCCATCAGTGAGAAGGGACCGGGGTGGGAGACCCAGTACTTC
CAISEKGPGWETQYF
>.|TRBV7-2|.|TRBJ1-2
TGTGCCAGCAGCTTAATCTTAGGATCCTATGGCTTCACCTTC
CASSLILGSYGFTF
>.|TRBV7-9|.|TRBJ2-1
TGTGCCAGCAGCATTCCAGGGTCGTGGGAGTTCTTC
CASSIPGSWEFF
>.|TRBV12-3/TRBV12-4|.|TRBJ1-1
TGTGCCAGCACCAGGGGCTTTAACACTGAAGCTTTCTTT
CASTRGFNTEAFF
>.|TRBV12-3/TRBV12-4|.|TRBJ2-1
TGTGCCAGCAGTTTCCTTACGAGGTTGACATCCGTCAATGAGCAGTTCTTC
CASSFLTRLTSVNEQFF
>.|TRBV27|.|TRBJ1-1
TGTGCCAGCAGTTTAAGGGGGGGCAGCAAGAACACTGAAGCTTTCTTT
CASSLRGGSKNTEAFF
>few|TRBV28|.|TRBJ2-5
TGTGCCAGCAGTTTCCCCAGGGTAGAGACCCAGTACTTC
CASSFPRVETQYF